This entry concerns a single TCR beta chain. The sample is drawn from a study of technical replicates of blood from a few donors. The germline V and J ends were trimmed by 3 bases and 1 base, with 8 bases remaining between them. Germline V gene sequence: CDR1 MNHEY, CDR2 SMNVEV (reference sequence). This CDR3 region has 14 residues. Some clones are missing from TCRdb's copy, which holds only in-frame ones; the method was immunoSEQ multiplex PCR. The sample shows approximately 59,000 clones, about 95% of them seen only once. This clonotype was sampled from a human donor in good health. Some clones in this sample may be carry-over from other donors' samples. This rearrangement joins TRBV27 to TRBJ2-3; D is unclear. The specimen was PBMCs. The CDR3: CASSFGGGTDTQYF. In nucleotides, the CDR3 is TGTGCCAGCAGTTTTGGTGGAGGCACAGATACGCAGTATTTT.